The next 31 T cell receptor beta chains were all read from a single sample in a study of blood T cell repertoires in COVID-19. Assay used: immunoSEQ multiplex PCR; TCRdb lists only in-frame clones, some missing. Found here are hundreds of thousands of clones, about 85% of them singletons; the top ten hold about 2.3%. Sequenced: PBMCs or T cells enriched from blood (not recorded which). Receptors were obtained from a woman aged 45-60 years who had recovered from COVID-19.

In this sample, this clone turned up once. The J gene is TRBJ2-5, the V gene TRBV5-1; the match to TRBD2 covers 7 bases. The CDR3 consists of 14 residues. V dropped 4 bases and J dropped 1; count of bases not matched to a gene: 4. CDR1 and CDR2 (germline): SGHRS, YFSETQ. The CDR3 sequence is CASSHGLVQETQYF. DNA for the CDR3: TGCGCCAGCAGCCATGGACTAGTCCAAGAGACCCAGTACTTC.

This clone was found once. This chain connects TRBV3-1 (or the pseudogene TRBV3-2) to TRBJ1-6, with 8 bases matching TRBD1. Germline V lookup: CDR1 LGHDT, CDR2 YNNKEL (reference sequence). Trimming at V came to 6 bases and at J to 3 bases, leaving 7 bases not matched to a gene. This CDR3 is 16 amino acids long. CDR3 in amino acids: CASSDNTGGYNSPLHF. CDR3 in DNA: TGTGCCAGCAGTGACAATACAGGGGGCTATAATTCACCCCTCCACTTT.

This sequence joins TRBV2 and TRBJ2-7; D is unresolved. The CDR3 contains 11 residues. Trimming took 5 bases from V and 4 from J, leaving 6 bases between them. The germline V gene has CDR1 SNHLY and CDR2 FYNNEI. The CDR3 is CASSYGYEQYF. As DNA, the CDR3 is TGTGCCAGCAGTTACGGTTACGAGCAGTACTTC.

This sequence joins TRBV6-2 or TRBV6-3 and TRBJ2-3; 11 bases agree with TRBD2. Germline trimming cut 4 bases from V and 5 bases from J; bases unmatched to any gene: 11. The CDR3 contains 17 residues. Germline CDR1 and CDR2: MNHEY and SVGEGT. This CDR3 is CASSFSTSGVREDTQYF. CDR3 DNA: TGTGCCAGCAGTTTCTCGACTAGCGGGGTTAGAGAAGATACGCAGTATTTT.

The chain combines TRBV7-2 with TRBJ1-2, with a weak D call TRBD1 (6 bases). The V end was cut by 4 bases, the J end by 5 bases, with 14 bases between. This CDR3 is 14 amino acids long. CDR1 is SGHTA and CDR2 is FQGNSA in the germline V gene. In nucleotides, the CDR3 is TGTGCCAGCAGCTCCACAGGGAGGGGATATGGCTACACCTTC. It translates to CASSSTGRGYGYTF.

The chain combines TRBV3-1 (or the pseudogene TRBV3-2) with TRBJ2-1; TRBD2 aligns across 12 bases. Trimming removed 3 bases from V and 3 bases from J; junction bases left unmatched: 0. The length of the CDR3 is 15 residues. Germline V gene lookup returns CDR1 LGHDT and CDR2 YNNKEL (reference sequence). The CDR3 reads CASSQTSGGYNEQFF. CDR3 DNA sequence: TGTGCCAGCAGCCAGACTAGCGGGGGCTACAATGAGCAGTTCTTC.

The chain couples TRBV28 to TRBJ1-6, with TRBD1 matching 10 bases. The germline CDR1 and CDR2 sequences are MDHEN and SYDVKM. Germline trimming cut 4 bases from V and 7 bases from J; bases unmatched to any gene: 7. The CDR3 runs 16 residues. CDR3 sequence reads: CASSYGDRGNNSPLHF. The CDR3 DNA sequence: TGTGCCAGCAGTTATGGGGACAGGGGAAACAATTCACCCCTCCACTTT.

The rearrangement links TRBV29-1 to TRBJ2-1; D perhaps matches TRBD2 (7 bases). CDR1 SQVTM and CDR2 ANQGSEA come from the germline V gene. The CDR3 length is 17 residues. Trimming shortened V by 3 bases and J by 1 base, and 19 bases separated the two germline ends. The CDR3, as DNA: TGCAGCGTTGAGGGAGGGGGAGTGGATGGGTCCTACAATGAGCAGTTCTTC. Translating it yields CSVEGGGVDGSYNEQFF.

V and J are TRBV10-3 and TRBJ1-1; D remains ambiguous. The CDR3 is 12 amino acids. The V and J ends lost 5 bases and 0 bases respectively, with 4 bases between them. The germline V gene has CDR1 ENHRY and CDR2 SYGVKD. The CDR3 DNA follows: TGTGCCATCAGTTCAATGAACACTGAAGCTTTCTTT. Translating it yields CAISSMNTEAFF.

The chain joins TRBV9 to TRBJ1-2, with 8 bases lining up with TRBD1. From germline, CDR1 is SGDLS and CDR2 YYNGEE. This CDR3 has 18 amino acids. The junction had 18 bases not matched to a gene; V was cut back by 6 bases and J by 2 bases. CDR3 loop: CASTARAGQELRNYGYTF. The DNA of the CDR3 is TGTGCCAGCACAGCAAGAGCGGGACAGGAGCTGAGAAACTATGGCTACACCTTC.

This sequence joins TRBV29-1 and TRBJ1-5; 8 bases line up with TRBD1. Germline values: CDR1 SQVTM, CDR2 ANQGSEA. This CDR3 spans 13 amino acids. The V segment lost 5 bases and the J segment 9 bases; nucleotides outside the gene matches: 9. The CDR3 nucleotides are TGCAGCGTTAAACAGGGGGTAGATTTGCCCCAGCATTTT. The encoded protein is CSVKQGVDLPQHF.

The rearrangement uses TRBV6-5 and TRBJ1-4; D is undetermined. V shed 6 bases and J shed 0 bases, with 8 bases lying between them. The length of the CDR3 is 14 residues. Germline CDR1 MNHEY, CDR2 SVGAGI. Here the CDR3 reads CASRRETTNEKLFF. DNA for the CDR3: TGTGCCAGCAGACGGGAAACAACTAATGAAAAACTGTTTTTT.

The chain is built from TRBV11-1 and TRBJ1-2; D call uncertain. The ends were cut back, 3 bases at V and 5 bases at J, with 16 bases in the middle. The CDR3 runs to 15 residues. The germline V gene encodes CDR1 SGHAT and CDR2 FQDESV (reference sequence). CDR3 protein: CASSLAQDSYYGYTF. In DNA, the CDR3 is TGTGCCAGCAGCTTGGCTCAGGACTCATATTATGGCTACACCTTC.

This chain's CDR3 is CASSQDLNRGAEAFF. CDR3 nucleotides: TGTGCCAGCAGCCAAGATCTCAACAGGGGGGCTGAAGCTTTCTTT. The chain couples TRBV4-2 to TRBJ1-1, with 8 bases that match TRBD1. Trimming at V came to 0 bases and at J to 6 bases, leaving 6 bases not matched to a gene. Germline V gene sequence: CDR1 LGHNA, CDR2 YNFKEQ. There are 15 residues in the CDR3.

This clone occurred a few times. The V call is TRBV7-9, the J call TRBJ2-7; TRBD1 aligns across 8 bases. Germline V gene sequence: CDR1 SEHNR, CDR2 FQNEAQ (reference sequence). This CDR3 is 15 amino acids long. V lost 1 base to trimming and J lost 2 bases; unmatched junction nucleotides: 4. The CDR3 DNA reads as TGTGCCAGCAGCTTAGTGGGCAGGGGGCCCTACGAGCAGTACTTC. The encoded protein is CASSLVGRGPYEQYF.

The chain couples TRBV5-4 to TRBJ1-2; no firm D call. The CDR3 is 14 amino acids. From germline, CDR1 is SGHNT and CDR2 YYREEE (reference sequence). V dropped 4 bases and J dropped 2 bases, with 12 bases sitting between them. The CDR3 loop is CASSAAGKNYGYTF. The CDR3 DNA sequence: TGTGCCAGCAGCGCCGCGGGCAAGAACTATGGCTACACCTTC.

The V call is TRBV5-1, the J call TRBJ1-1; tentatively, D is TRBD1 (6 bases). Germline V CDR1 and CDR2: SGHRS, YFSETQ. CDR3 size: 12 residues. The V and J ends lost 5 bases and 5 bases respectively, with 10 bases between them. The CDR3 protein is CASRAQGTEAFF. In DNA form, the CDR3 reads TGCGCCAGCAGGGCGCAGGGGACTGAAGCTTTCTTT.

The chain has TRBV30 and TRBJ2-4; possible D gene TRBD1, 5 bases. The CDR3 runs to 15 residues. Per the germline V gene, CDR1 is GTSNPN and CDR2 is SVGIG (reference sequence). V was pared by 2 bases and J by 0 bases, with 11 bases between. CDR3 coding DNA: TGTGCCTGGAGTAAACCACAGGTAGCCAAAAACATTCAGTACTTC. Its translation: CAWSKPQVAKNIQYF.

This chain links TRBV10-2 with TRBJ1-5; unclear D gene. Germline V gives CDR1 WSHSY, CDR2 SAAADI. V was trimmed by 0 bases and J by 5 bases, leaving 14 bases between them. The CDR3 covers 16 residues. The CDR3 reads CASSESRERVDQPQHF. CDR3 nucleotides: TGCGCCAGCAGTGAGTCGAGGGAGCGGGTGGATCAGCCCCAGCATTTT.

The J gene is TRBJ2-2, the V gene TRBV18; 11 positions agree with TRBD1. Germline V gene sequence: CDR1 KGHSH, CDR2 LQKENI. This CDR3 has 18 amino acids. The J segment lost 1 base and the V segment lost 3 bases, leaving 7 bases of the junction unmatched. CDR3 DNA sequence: TGTGCCAGCTCACCGCTTTCGGGACAGGGGGTGAACACCGGGGAGCTGTTTTTT. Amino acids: CASSPLSGQGVNTGELFF.

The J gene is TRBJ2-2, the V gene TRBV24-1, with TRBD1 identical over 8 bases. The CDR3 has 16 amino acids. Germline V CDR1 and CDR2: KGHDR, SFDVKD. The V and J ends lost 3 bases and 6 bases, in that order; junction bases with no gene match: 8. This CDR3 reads CATSDPGQGDAGELFF. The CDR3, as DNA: TGTGCCACCAGTGATCCTGGACAGGGCGATGCCGGGGAGCTGTTTTTT.

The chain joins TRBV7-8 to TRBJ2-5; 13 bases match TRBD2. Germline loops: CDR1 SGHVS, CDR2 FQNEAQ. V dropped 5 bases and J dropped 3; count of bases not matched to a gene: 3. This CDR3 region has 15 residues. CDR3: CASSRTSGSKETQYF. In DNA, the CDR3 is TGTGCCAGCAGCCGGACTAGCGGGAGCAAAGAGACCCAGTACTTC.

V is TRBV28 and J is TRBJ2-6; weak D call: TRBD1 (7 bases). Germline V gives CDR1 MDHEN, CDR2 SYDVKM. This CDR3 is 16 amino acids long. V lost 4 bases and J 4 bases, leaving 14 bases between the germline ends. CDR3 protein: CASSSEGASGANVLTF. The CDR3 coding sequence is TGTGCCAGCAGTTCGGAGGGGGCGTCAGGGGCCAACGTCCTGACTTTC.

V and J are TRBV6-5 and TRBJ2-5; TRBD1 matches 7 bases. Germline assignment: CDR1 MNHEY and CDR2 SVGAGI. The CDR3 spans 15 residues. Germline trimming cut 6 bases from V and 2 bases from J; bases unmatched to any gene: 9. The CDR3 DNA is TGTGCCAGCAGCCCCGGGACAGTTATTCAAGAGACCCAGTACTTC. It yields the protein CASSPGTVIQETQYF.

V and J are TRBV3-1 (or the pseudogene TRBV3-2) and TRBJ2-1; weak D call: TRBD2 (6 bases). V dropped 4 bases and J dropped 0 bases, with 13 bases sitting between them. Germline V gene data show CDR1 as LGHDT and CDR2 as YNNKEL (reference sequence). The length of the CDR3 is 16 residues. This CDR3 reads CASSRLAGSSYNEQFF. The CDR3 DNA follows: TGTGCCAGCAGCCGGCTTGCGGGAAGCTCCTACAATGAGCAGTTCTTC.

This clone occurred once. CDR3 protein: CASSSYRGFSYEQYF. Here the CDR3 DNA reads TGTGCCAGCAGTTCCTACAGGGGTTTCTCCTACGAGCAGTACTTC. The V call is TRBV28, the J call TRBJ2-7; 7 bases are a match to TRBD1. The CDR3 loop spans 15 amino acids. With 4 bases clipped from V and 0 bases from J, the junction kept 6 bases outside the gene matches. Germline CDR1 reads MDHEN; CDR2 reads SYDVKM.

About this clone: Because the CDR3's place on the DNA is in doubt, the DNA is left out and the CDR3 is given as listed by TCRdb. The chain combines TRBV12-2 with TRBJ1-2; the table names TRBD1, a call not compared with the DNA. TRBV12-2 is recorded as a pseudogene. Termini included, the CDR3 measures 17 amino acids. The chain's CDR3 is CASRKRAWVGQGNGYTF.

As DNA, the CDR3 is TGCGCCAGCAGCTTGCGGGGGACCTACGAGCAGTACTTC. Translation gives CASSLRGTYEQYF. V gene TRBV5-1 combines with J gene TRBJ2-7; TRBD2 is a possible D gene (6 bases). The CDR3 length is 13 residues. V gave up 1 base and J gave up 2 bases, with 7 bases separating them. Germline assignment: CDR1 SGHRS and CDR2 YFSETQ.

The CDR3 spells CASSSSGLVYFGDEQFF. In DNA form, the CDR3 reads TGTGCCAGCAGCTCGTCGGGACTAGTCTATTTTGGCGACGAGCAGTTCTTC. The chain recombines TRBV5-4 with TRBJ2-1; 8 positions match TRBD2. CDR1 is SGHNT, CDR2 YYREEE, per germline (reference sequence). Losses at the gene ends were 3 bases for V and 10 bases for J; bases not matched to a gene: 18. The CDR3 length is 17 residues.

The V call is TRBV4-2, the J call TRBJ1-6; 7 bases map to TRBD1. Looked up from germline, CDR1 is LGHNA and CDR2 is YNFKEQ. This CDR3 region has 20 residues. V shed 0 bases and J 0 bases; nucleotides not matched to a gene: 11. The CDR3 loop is CASSQDRQGPLSSYNSPLHF. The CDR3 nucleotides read TGTGCCAGCAGCCAAGATCGACAGGGTCCACTTAGCTCCTATAATTCACCCCTCCACTTT.

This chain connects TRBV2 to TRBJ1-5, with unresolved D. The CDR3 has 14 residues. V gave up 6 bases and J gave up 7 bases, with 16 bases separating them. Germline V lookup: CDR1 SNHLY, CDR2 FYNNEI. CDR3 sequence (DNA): TGTGCCAGCAGCTCCATCGGGGTCAGGCAGCCCCAGCATTTT. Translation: CASSSIGVRQPQHF.